The following is a T cell receptor (beta chain) sequence with its context. The antigen remains undetermined. This specimen belongs to a study of CD8+ T cells in alopecia areata. The study's findings and limits: More clonal than normal scalp was lesional scalp, particularly alopecia totalis/universalis. The study also sequences resident alphabeta T cells of normal skin in scalp samples.

The CDR3 has 13 residues. The germline gives CDR1 GTSNPN, CDR2 SVGIG (reference sequence). The ends were cut back, 0 bases at V and 3 bases at J, with 8 bases in the middle. Sequencing relied on a cDNA template that was reverse transcribed from extracted RNA. Generated by immunoSEQ multiplex PCR, the TCRdb table keeps only in-frame clones and is missing some. The sample yields a few hundred thousand clones, roughly 44% seen once. As to treatment: oral pan-JAK inhibitor, 5-10 mg twice daily. Collected material from alopecia areata patients comprised lesional scalp punch biopsies and peripheral blood. This chain joins TRBV30 and TRBJ1-2; D may be TRBD1 (5 bases). Sequencing used CD4+ T cells sorted from blood, obtained at approximately week 37, from a patient treated with tofacitinib. The sequence was obtained from a human donor with alopecia areata. The DNA of the CDR3 is TGTGCCTGGAGTGTAGGCAGGGACTATGGCTACACCTTC. Protein sequence: CAWSVGRDYGYTF.